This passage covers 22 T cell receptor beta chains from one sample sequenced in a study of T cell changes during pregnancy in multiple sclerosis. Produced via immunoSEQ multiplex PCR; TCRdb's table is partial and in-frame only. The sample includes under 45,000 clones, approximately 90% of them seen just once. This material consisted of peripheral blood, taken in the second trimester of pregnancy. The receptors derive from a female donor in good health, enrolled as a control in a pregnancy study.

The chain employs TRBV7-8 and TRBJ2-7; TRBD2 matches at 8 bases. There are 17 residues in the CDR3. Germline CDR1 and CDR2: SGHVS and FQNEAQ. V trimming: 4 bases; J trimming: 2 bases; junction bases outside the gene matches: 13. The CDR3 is CASSSSIGGLAPYEQYF. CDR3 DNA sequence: TGTGCCAGCAGCTCCAGCATCGGCGGACTAGCCCCCTACGAGCAGTACTTC.

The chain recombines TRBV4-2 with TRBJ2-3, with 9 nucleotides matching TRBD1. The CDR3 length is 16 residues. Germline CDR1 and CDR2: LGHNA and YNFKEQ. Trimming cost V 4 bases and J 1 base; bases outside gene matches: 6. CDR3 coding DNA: TGTGCCAGCAGCCCCGGACAGGGGCAGGGCACAGATACGCAGTATTTT. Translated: CASSPGQGQGTDTQYF.

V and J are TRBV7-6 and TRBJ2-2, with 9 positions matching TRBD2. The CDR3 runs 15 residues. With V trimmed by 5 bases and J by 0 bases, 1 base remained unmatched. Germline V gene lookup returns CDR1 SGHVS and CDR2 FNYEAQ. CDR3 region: CASSRLAANTGELFF. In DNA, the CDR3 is TGTGCCAGCAGCCGACTAGCGGCGAACACCGGGGAGCTGTTTTTT.

As DNA, the CDR3 is TGTGCCAGTAGTATAGGTAGGGGGCGTTTGGCCGGGGAGCTGTTTTTT. The encoded protein is CASSIGRGRLAGELFF. The chain employs TRBV19 and TRBJ2-2, with 7 bases lining up with TRBD1. Germline trimming cut 1 base from V and 6 bases from J; bases unmatched to any gene: 8. Germline V CDR1 and CDR2: LNHDA, SQIVND (reference sequence). CDR3 length: 16 amino acids.

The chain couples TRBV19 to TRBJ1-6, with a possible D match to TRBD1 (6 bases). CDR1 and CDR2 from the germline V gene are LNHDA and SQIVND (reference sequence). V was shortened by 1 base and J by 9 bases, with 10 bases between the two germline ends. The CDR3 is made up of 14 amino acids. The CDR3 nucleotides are TGTGCCAGTAGTATAGGAAGGGGGGGTTCACCCCTCCACTTT. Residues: CASSIGRGGSPLHF.

The CDR3 loop reads CASSAPGIGTDTQYF. CDR3 DNA sequence: TGTGCCAGTAGTGCACCCGGTATTGGCACAGATACGCAGTATTTT. This chain connects TRBV19 to TRBJ2-3; no firm D call. Germline-derived CDR1 and CDR2 are LNHDA and SQIVND (reference sequence). CDR3 length: 15 amino acids. Trimming cost V 5 bases and J 1 base, with 13 bases left between them.

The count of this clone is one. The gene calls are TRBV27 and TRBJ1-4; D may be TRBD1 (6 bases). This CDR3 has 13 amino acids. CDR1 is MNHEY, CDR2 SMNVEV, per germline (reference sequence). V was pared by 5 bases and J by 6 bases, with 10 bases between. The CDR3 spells CASSDWGHEKLFF. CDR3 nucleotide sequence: TGTGCCAGCAGTGACTGGGGGCATGAAAAACTGTTTTTT.

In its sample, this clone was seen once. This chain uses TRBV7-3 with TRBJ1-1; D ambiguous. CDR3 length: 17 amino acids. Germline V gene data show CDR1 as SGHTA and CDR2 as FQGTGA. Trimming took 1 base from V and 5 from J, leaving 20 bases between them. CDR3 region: CASSLRGQAWKRTEAFF. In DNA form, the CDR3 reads TGTGCCAGCAGCTTAAGAGGGCAGGCCTGGAAGCGGACTGAAGCTTTCTTT.

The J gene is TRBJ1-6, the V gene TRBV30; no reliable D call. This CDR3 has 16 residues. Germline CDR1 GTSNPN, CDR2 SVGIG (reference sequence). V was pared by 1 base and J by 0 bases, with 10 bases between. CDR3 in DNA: TGTGCCTGGAGTGCCAGGAAGAGCTCCTATAATTCACCCCTCCACTTT. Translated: CAWSARKSSYNSPLHF.

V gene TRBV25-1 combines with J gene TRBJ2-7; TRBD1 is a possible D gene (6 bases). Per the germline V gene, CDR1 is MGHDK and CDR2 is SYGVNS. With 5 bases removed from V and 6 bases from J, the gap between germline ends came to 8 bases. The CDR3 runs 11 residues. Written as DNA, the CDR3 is TGTGCCAGCAGTCAAGGGGGCGAGCAGTACTTC. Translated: CASSQGGEQYF.

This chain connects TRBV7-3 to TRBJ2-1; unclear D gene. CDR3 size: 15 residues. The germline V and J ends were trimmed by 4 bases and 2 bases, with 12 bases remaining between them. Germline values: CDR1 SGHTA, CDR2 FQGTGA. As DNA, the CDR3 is TGTGCCAGCAGCTCGGGTAAGGCGCCCTACAATGAGCAGTTCTTC. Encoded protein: CASSSGKAPYNEQFF.

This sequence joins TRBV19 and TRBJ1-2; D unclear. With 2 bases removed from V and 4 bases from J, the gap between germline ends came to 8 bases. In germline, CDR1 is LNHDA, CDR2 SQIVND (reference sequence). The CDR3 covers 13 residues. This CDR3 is CASSINTVYGYTF. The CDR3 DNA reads TGTGCCAGTAGTATAAACACCGTCTATGGCTACACCTTC.

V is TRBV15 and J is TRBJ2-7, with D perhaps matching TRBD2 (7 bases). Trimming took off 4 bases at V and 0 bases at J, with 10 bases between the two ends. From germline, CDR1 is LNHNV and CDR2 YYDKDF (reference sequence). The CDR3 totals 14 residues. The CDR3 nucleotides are TGTGCCACCAGCAAGGGGGGGAGCTCCTACGAGCAGTACTTC. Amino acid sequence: CATSKGGSSYEQYF. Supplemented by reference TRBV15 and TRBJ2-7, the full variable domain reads DAMVIQNPRYQVTQFGKPVTLSCSQTLNHNVMYWYQQKSSQAPKLLFHYYDKDFNNEADTPDNFQSRRPNTSFCFLDIRSPGLGDTAMYLCATSKGGSSYEQYFGPGTRLTVT.

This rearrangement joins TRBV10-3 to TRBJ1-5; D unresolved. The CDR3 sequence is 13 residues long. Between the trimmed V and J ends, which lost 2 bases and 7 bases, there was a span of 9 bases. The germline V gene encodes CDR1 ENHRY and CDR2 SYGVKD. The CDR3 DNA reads TGTGCCATCAGTGAGAGTGGTGCGCAGCCCCAGCATTTT. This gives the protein CAISESGAQPQHF.

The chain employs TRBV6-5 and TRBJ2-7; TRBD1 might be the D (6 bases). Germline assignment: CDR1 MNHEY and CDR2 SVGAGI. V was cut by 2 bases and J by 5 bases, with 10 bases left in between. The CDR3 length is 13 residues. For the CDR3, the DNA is TGTGCCAGCAGTTACCTGGACAGAAACGAGCAGTACTTC. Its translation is CASSYLDRNEQYF.

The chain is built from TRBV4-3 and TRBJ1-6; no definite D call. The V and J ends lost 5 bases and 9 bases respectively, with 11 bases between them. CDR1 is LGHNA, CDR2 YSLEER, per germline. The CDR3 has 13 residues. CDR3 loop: CASSSTRSSPLHF. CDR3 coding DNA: TGCGCCAGCAGCTCCACGAGGAGTTCACCCCTCCACTTT.

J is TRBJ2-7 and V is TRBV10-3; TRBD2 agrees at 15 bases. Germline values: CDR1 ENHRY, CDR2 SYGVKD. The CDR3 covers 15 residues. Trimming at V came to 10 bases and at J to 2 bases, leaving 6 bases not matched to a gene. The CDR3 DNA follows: TGTGCCACAGCCGGGACTAGCGGGAGGCCCTACGAGCAGTACTTC. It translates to CATAGTSGRPYEQYF.

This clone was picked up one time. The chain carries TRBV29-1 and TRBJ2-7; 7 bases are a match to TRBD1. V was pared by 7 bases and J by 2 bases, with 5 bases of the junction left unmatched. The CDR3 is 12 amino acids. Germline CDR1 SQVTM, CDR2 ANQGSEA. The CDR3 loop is CSGRQGPYEQYF. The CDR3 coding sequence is TGCAGCGGACGACAGGGCCCCTACGAGCAGTACTTC.

CDR3 protein: CASRRTGLSDEKLFF. The CDR3 DNA is TGTGCCAGCAGGAGGACAGGCCTGTCCGATGAAAAACTGTTTTTT. V is TRBV2 and J is TRBJ1-4; 7 bases are shared with TRBD1. Germline trimming cut 6 bases from V and 6 bases from J; bases unmatched to any gene: 10. This CDR3 region has 15 residues. Per germline, CDR1 SNHLY and CDR2 FYNNEI.

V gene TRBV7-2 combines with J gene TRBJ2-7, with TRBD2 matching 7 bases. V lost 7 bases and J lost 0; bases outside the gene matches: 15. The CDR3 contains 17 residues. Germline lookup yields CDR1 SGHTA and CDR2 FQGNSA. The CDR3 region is CASIPRDGRPNSYEQYF. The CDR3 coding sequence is TGTGCCAGCATCCCCCGAGACGGGAGGCCCAACTCCTACGAGCAGTACTTC.

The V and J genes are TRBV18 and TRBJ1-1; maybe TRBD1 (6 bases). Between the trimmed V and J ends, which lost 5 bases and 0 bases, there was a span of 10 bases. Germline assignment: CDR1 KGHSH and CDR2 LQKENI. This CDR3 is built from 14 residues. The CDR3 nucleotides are TGTGCCAGCTCAAAAGGACAGATGAACACTGAAGCTTTCTTT. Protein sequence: CASSKGQMNTEAFF.

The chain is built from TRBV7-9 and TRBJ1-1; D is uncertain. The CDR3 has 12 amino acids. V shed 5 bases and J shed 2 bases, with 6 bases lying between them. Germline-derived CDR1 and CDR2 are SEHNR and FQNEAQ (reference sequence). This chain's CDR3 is CASSLKNTEAFF. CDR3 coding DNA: TGTGCCAGCAGCCTTAAAAACACTGAAGCTTTCTTT.